These 28 T cell receptor beta chains share one sample of origin, sequenced in a study of blood T cell repertoires in COVID-19. The data were produced by immunoSEQ multiplex PCR, yet TCRdb's version contains in-frame clones alone and is incomplete. The sample contains 290,000 or so clones, roughly 85% of which appear only once. The sample consisted of PBMCs or T cells enriched from blood (not recorded which). The receptors originated from a man aged 35-49 years who had been exposed to COVID-19.

The chain employs TRBV4-1 and TRBJ2-6; D is undetermined. The germline V gene encodes CDR1 MGHRA and CDR2 YSYEKL. The CDR3 extends over 15 amino acids. With 4 bases removed from V and 1 base from J, the gap between germline ends came to 8 bases. DNA of the CDR3: TGCGCCAGCAGCCCGCGTTCGTCTGGGGCCAACGTCCTGACTTTC. This encodes CASSPRSSGANVLTF.

This clone is a singleton in its sample. Other DNA sequences in this sample translate to the same CDR3. The J gene is TRBJ2-7, the V gene TRBV11-2, with a tentative D call TRBD2 (5 bases). V lost 1 base to trimming and J lost 3 bases, with 10 bases between them. This CDR3 has 14 amino acids. Germline loops: CDR1 SGHAT, CDR2 FQNNGV. DNA for the CDR3: TGTGCCAGCAGCTTAGGCCTAGCCGGCTACGAGCAGTACTTC. Translating it yields CASSLGLAGYEQYF.

This clone was seen a single time. The J gene is TRBJ1-6, the V gene TRBV2; TRBD1 agrees at 7 bases. Per the germline V gene, CDR1 is SNHLY and CDR2 is FYNNEI. The CDR3 runs 14 residues. J was trimmed by 7 bases and V by 6 bases; bases with no gene match: 6. The CDR3 DNA reads as TGTGCCAGCAGCCGACAGGGACAAAATTCACCCCTCCACTTT. It yields the protein CASSRQGQNSPLHF. Based on the CDR3 plus reference TRBV2 and TRBJ1-6, the full variable domain is EPEVTQTPSHQVTQMGQEVILRCVPISNHLYFYWYRQILGQKVEFLVSFYNNEISEKSEIFDDQFSVERPDGSNFTLKIRSTKLEDSAMYFCASSRQGQNSPLHFGNGTRLTVT.

This chain connects TRBV2 to TRBJ1-2; D not resolved. The germline CDR1 and CDR2 sequences are SNHLY and FYNNEI. There are 16 residues in the CDR3. The V gene lost 0 bases and the J gene lost 5 bases, with 16 bases spanning the gap. In DNA form, the CDR3 reads TGTGCCAGCAGTGAAGCGGAGGAGGAAAGCTTGTATGGCTACACCTTC. It is translated as CASSEAEEESLYGYTF.

CDR3: CASSFNRARQPQHF. CDR3 in DNA: TGTGCCAGCAGTTTCAACAGGGCTCGCCAGCCCCAGCATTTT. V and J are TRBV6-5 and TRBJ1-5; maybe TRBD1 (6 bases). Trimming removed 4 bases at V and 7 bases at J, with 14 bases between. This CDR3 contains 14 residues. Germline lookup yields CDR1 MNHEY and CDR2 SVGAGI.

V gene TRBV4-1 combines with J gene TRBJ2-7; TRBD2 matches 8 bases. Trimming took 0 bases from V and 3 from J; bases not matched to a gene: 7. The CDR3 runs to 16 residues. Germline CDR1 reads MGHRA; CDR2 reads YSYEKL. CDR3 protein: CASSQEASGSIYEQYF. The CDR3 nucleotides read TGCGCCAGCAGCCAAGAAGCAAGCGGGAGTATCTACGAGCAGTACTTC.

This rearrangement joins TRBV13 to TRBJ2-2, with 11 positions matching TRBD2. The germline CDR1 and CDR2 sequences are PRHDT and FYEKMQ (reference sequence). This CDR3 spans 15 amino acids. Germline trimming cut 3 bases from V and 6 bases from J; bases unmatched to any gene: 3. In nucleotides, the CDR3 is TGTGCCAGCAGCTTGTTAGCGGGAGGGCCCGGGGAGCTGTTTTTT. Translating gives CASSLLAGGPGELFF.

The V call is TRBV19, the J call TRBJ2-1, with D possibly TRBD1 on 5 matching bases. The germline CDR1 and CDR2 sequences are LNHDA and SQIVND (reference sequence). The CDR3 is 17 amino acids. With 4 bases removed from V and 0 bases from J, the gap between germline ends came to 16 bases. This chain's CDR3 is CASSKLDRPSSYNEQFF. The CDR3 nucleotides read TGTGCCAGTAGTAAGCTAGACAGACCGAGCTCCTACAATGAGCAGTTCTTC.

The chain combines TRBV2 with TRBJ2-7, with 11 bases fitting TRBD2. Germline V gene data show CDR1 as SNHLY and CDR2 as FYNNEI. The CDR3 runs 14 residues. J lost 5 bases, V lost 9 bases, and 9 bases had no gene match. CDR3 nucleotides: TGTGCCAGAGATACTAGCGGGAGTCGACACGAGCAGTACTTC. Amino acids: CARDTSGSRHEQYF.

The chain couples TRBV4-2 to TRBJ2-3; 7 nucleotides match TRBD2. V dropped 0 bases and J dropped 2; count of bases not matched to a gene: 5. The CDR3 is made up of 16 amino acids. Germline lookup yields CDR1 LGHNA and CDR2 YNFKEQ. CDR3 DNA sequence: TGTGCCAGCAGCCAAGATCTAGCGGTTCCCACAGATACGCAGTATTTT. Protein: CASSQDLAVPTDTQYF.

This chain joins TRBV2 and TRBJ2-1; TRBD2 aligns across 9 bases. V lost 4 bases and J lost 5; bases outside the gene matches: 6. The CDR3 is made up of 15 amino acids. Germline loops: CDR1 SNHLY, CDR2 FYNNEI. CDR3 in DNA: TGTGCCAGCAGTGGGCTAGCGGGGTTGAACAATGAGCAGTTCTTC. Protein: CASSGLAGLNNEQFF.

The V call is TRBV11-3, the J call TRBJ2-1, with 13 bases aligning to TRBD2. The CDR3 runs to 17 residues. Trimming removed 5 bases from V and 6 bases from J; junction bases left unmatched: 10. Germline V lookup: CDR1 SGHNT, CDR2 YENEEA. CDR3 nucleotide sequence: TGTGCCAGCAGCCAAACCTTCGGACTAGCGGGAGTCAATGAGCAGTTCTTC. Its translation is CASSQTFGLAGVNEQFF.

CDR3 residues: CASTLQDYGYTF. CDR3 in DNA: TGTGCCAGCACCTTACAGGACTATGGCTACACCTTC. The gene calls are TRBV12-3 or TRBV12-4 and TRBJ1-2, with D maybe TRBD1 (5 bases). The CDR3 is made up of 12 amino acids. Trimming took 7 bases from V and 3 from J, leaving 9 bases between them.

This chain links TRBV30 with TRBJ2-1; D is unresolved. V was trimmed by 3 bases and J by 9 bases, leaving 12 bases between them. The CDR3 is 12 amino acids. From germline, CDR1 is GTSNPN and CDR2 SVGIG (reference sequence). CDR3 residues: CAWRFGPGEQFF. CDR3 nucleotide sequence: TGTGCCTGGAGGTTTGGCCCGGGTGAGCAGTTCTTC.

V gene TRBV7-9 combines with J gene TRBJ2-7; D is possibly TRBD2 (6 bases). V lost 1 base and J lost 6, with 13 bases in between. CDR1 and CDR2 from the germline V gene are SEHNR and FQNEAQ (reference sequence). The CDR3 is made up of 14 amino acids. The CDR3 coding sequence is TGTGCCAGCAGCTTAGGACTTACGGGGGTCGAGCAGTACTTC. Protein: CASSLGLTGVEQYF.

This clone appeared once. This chain uses TRBV3-1 (or the pseudogene TRBV3-2) with TRBJ1-1; D is undetermined. This CDR3 is 16 amino acids long. Trimming removed 4 bases at V and 0 bases at J, with 15 bases between. Looked up from germline, CDR1 is LGHDT and CDR2 is YNNKEL (reference sequence). The CDR3 region has the DNA TGTGCCAGCAGCCCCCCCGGGTCTCTCATGAACACTGAAGCTTTCTTT. This translates into CASSPPGSLMNTEAFF.

This chain joins TRBV7-9 and TRBJ1-2; 7 bases are a match to TRBD1. Germline CDR1 and CDR2: SEHNR and FQNEAQ (reference sequence). The CDR3 totals 13 residues. The V and J ends lost 6 bases and 8 bases, in that order; junction bases with no gene match: 9. CDR3 nucleotide sequence: TGTGCCAGCAGTTCCCGACAGGGTGACGGCTACACCTTC. This encodes CASSSRQGDGYTF.

The table lists this clone with a few counts. This sequence joins TRBV18 and TRBJ1-1; D is possibly TRBD1 (6 bases). CDR1 is KGHSH, CDR2 LQKENI, per germline. V was trimmed by 3 bases and J by 1 base, leaving 12 bases between them. This CDR3 comprises 15 residues. CDR3 region: CASSPAEQGNTEAFF. The CDR3 DNA reads TGTGCCAGCTCACCGGCAGAACAGGGGAACACTGAAGCTTTCTTT.

This chain joins TRBV30 and TRBJ2-7; TRBD1 matches at 9 bases. CDR3 length: 15 amino acids. With V trimmed by 5 bases and J by 3 bases, 11 bases remained unmatched. Germline V CDR1 and CDR2: GTSNPN, SVGIG (reference sequence). The CDR3 DNA is TGTGCCTGGGCAAATGCGGGACAGGGTTTCTACGAGCAGTACTTC. It encodes CAWANAGQGFYEQYF.

The chain couples TRBV19 to TRBJ1-3; D not resolved. The CDR3 loop spans 14 amino acids. The germline V gene has CDR1 LNHDA and CDR2 SQIVND (reference sequence). Trimming shortened V by 10 bases and J by 5 bases, and 18 bases separated the two germline ends. The DNA for the CDR3 is TGTGCCACCCAGATCGGTTCTGACAGAAACACCATATATTTT. Translating gives CATQIGSDRNTIYF.

This chain joins TRBV30 and TRBJ2-2, with TRBD2 identical over 8 bases. Germline CDR1 is GTSNPN and CDR2 is SVGIG (reference sequence). The CDR3 length is 14 residues. J lost 3 bases, V lost 3 bases, and 3 bases had no gene match. CDR3 amino acids: CAWSGGGYTGELFF. CDR3 nucleotide sequence: TGTGCCTGGAGCGGGGGGGGATACACCGGGGAGCTGTTTTTT.

The chain is built from TRBV7-2 and TRBJ2-5; weak D call: TRBD1 (5 bases). Between the trimmed V and J ends, which lost 6 bases and 5 bases, there was a span of 13 bases. CDR3 length: 13 amino acids. Germline-derived CDR1 and CDR2 are SGHTA and FQGNSA. The CDR3 spells CASSQNRWETQYF. For the CDR3, the DNA is TGTGCCAGCAGTCAAAACAGGTGGGAGACCCAGTACTTC.

This sequence joins TRBV12-3 or TRBV12-4 and TRBJ1-2, with TRBD1 as a possible D gene (5 bases). The ends were cut back, 8 bases at V and 4 bases at J, with 14 bases in the middle. CDR3 length: 13 amino acids. The CDR3: CASFTGSFYGYTF. CDR3 sequence (DNA): TGTGCCAGCTTCACAGGCTCTTTCTATGGCTACACCTTC.

This clone came up many times. The chain uses TRBV10-1 and TRBJ2-7; a possible D gene is TRBD2 (6 bases). This CDR3 has 15 residues. The germline CDR1 and CDR2 sequences are WNHNN and SYGVQD (reference sequence). Trimming removed 7 bases from V and 4 bases from J, with 20 bases in between. CDR3: CASTHWGVLKYEQYF. The DNA of the CDR3 is TGCGCCAGCACACATTGGGGGGTCCTCAAATACGAGCAGTACTTC.

V usage is TRBV7-9 and J usage is TRBJ2-5, with D possibly TRBD2 on 5 matching bases. Germline V gives CDR1 SEHNR, CDR2 FQNEAQ (reference sequence). Deletions cut 3 bases from V and 5 bases from J, with 10 bases between. This CDR3 spans 13 amino acids. The CDR3 here is CASSLLGGETQYF. The CDR3 DNA sequence: TGTGCCAGCAGCTTGTTGGGCGGGGAGACCCAGTACTTC.

The chain combines TRBV30 with TRBJ1-5; TRBD1 agrees at 7 bases. The CDR3 length is 15 residues. Germline lookup yields CDR1 GTSNPN and CDR2 SVGIG (reference sequence). J was trimmed by 4 bases and V by 2 bases; bases with no gene match: 8. DNA for the CDR3: TGTGCCTGGAGTACAAAAGGACAGGAGAATCAGCCCCAGCATTTT. Protein sequence: CAWSTKGQENQPQHF. The full variable domain, rest sourced from reference TRBV30 and TRBJ1-5, is SQTIHQWPATLVQPVGSPLSLECTVEGTSNPNLYWYRQAAGRGLQLLFYSVGIGQISSEVPQNLSASRPQDRQFILSSKKLLLSDSGFYLCAWSTKGQENQPQHFGDGTRLSIL.

This clone appeared a single time. The chain uses TRBV5-4 and TRBJ2-3, with unresolved D. V was clipped by 5 bases and J by 4 bases, with 17 bases between them. The CDR3 runs 15 residues. Germline V gene data show CDR1 as SGHNT and CDR2 as YYREEE (reference sequence). The CDR3 here is CASSLPGSLADTQYF. The DNA of the CDR3 is TGTGCCAGCAGTCTTCCGGGTAGTCTGGCAGATACGCAGTATTTT.

V usage is TRBV10-3 and J usage is TRBJ1-1; 7 bases match TRBD1. CDR1 is ENHRY and CDR2 is SYGVKD in the germline V gene. Losses at the gene ends were 10 bases for V and 11 bases for J; bases not matched to a gene: 10. The CDR3 loop spans 11 amino acids. Here the CDR3 DNA reads TGTGCCAGCGGGACAGTGAAGTGGGCTTTCTTT. Its translation: CASGTVKWAFF.